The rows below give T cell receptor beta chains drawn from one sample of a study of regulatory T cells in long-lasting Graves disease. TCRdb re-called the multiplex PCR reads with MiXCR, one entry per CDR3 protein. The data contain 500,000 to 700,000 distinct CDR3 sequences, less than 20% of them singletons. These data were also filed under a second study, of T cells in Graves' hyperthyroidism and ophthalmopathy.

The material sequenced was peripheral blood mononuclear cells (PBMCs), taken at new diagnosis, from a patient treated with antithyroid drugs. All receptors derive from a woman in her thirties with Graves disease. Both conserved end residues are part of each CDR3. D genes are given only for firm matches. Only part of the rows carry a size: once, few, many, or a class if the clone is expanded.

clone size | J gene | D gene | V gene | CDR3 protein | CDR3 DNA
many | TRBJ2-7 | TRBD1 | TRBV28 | CASRIDRVSYEQYF | TGTGCCAGCAGGATTGACAGGGTCTCCTACGAGCAGTACTTC
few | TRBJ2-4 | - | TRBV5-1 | CASRTRGPAAKNIQYF | TGCGCCAGCCGAACCCGAGGACCGGCAGCCAAAAACATTCAGTACTTC
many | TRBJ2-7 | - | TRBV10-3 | CAIRSGTDLSYEQYF | TGTGCCATCAGGAGCGGGACAGACCTCTCCTACGAGCAGTACTTC
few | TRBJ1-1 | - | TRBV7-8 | CASSLEARMNTEAFF | TGTGCCAGCAGCTTAGAGGCCAGGATGAACACTGAAGCTTTCTTT
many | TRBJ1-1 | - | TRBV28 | CASSLPYNTEAFF | TGTGCCAGCAGTTTGCCGTACAACACTGAAGCTTTCTTT
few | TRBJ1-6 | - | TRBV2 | CASSEWASTSPLHF | TGTGCCAGCAGTGAATGGGCGAGCACTTCACCCCTCCACTTT
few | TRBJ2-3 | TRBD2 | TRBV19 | CASSSAGLSTDTQYF | TGTGCCAGTAGTTCAGCGGGACTGAGCACAGATACGCAGTATTTT
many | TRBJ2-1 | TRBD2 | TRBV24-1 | CATSSLGGLREDNEQFF | TGTGCCACCAGCTCGTTAGGGGGTTTGCGGGAGGACAATGAGCAGTTCTTC
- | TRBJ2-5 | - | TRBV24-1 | CATSETGSSQETQYF | TGTGCCACCAGTGAAACAGGGAGCTCCCAAGAGACCCAGTACTTC
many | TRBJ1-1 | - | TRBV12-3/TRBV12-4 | CASLRRGTEAFF | TGTGCCAGTTTAAGGCGGGGGACTGAAGCTTTCTTT
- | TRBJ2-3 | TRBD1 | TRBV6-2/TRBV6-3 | CASSRGQGADTQYF | TGTGCCAGCAGTAGAGGACAGGGGGCAGATACGCAGTATTTT
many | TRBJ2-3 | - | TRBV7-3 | CASSLNGRADTQYF | TGTGCCAGCAGCCTAAATGGCAGGGCCGATACGCAGTATTTT
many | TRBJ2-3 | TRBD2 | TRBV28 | CASSGTRGNADTQYF | TGTGCCAGCAGCGGGACTAGAGGAAATGCAGATACGCAGTATTTT
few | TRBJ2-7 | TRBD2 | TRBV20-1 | CSAGLAVSYEQYF | TGCAGTGCGGGACTAGCTGTCTCCTACGAGCAGTACTTC
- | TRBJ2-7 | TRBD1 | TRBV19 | CASSEAGTGAYEQYF | TGTGCCAGTAGTGAAGCCGGGACAGGGGCCTACGAGCAGTACTTC
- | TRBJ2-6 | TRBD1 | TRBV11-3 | CASSTFKGAPSGANVLTF | TGTGCCAGCAGCACCTTTAAGGGGGCCCCCTCTGGGGCCAACGTCCTGACTTTC
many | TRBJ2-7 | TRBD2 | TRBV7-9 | CASSIYNIWTSGNSYEQYF | TGTGCCAGCAGCATCTACAATATTTGGACTAGCGGGAACTCCTACGAGCAGTACTTC
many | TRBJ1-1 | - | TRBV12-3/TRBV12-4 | CASSLARDTIWMFF | TGTGCCAGCAGTTTGGCCCGGGACACTATTTGGATGTTCTTT
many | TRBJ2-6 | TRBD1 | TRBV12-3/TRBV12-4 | CASREPGQAISGANVLTF | TGTGCCAGCAGGGAACCGGGACAGGCGATCTCTGGGGCCAACGTCCTGACTTTC
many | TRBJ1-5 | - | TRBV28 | CASSPRQIYQPQHF | TGTGCCAGCAGTCCCCGACAGATCTATCAGCCCCAGCATTTT
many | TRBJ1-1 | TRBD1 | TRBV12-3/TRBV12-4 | CASSSTGLYTEAFF | TGTGCCAGCAGTTCGACAGGGTTGTACACTGAAGCTTTCTTT
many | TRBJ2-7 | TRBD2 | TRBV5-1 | CASSLALAGSYEQYF | TGCGCCAGCAGCTTGGCGTTAGCGGGGTCCTACGAGCAGTACTTC
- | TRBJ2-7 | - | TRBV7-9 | CASSLYTGAFYEQYF | TGTGCCAGCAGCTTATATACGGGGGCTTTCTACGAGCAGTACTTC
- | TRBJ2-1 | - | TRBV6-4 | CASSDSDRNEQFF | TGTGCCAGCAGTGACTCCGACCGTAATGAGCAGTTCTTC
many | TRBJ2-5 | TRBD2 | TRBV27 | CASRPGTSGEEETQYF | TGTGCCAGCAGGCCCGGGACTAGCGGGGAAGAAGAGACCCAGTACTTC
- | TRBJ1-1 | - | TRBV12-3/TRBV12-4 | CAGRLDGEAFF | TGTGCCGGCCGCTTGGACGGAGAAGCTTTCTTT
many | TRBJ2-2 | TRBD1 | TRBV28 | CASHGTGRNTGELFF | TGTGCCAGCCACGGGACAGGGCGAAACACCGGGGAGCTGTTTTTT
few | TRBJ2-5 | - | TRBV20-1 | CSAQAQTQYF | TGCAGTGCTCAGGCACAGACCCAGTACTTC
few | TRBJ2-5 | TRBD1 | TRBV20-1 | CSARHIQGDLRGTQYF | TGCAGTGCTCGTCATATACAGGGGGACTTGAGGGGGACCCAGTACTTC
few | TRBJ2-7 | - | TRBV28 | CASSSLLLSYEQYF | TGTGCCAGCAGTTCCCTACTACTATCCTACGAGCAGTACTTC
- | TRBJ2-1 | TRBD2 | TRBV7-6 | CASSALPPGLAGRISYNEQFF | TGTGCCAGCAGCGCACTACCGCCGGGACTAGCGGGACGCATCTCCTACAATGAGCAGTTCTTC
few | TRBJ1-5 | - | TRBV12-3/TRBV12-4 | CASSSSRESNQPQHF | TGTGCCAGCAGTTCCAGCAGGGAGAGCAATCAGCCCCAGCATTTT
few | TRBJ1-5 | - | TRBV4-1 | CASSLADSNQPQHF | TGCGCCAGCAGCCTCGCCGATAGCAATCAGCCCCAGCATTTT
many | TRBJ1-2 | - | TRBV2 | CASSAGRVNYGYTF | TGTGCCAGCAGTGCAGGTCGAGTTAACTATGGCTACACCTTC
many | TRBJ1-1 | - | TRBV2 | CAGKDSPRTEAFF | TGTGCCGGCAAAGACAGCCCGCGCACTGAAGCTTTCTTT
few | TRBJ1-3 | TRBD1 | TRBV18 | CASSQGTGGGNTIYF | TGTGCCAGCTCACAAGGGACAGGTGGTGGAAACACCATATATTTT
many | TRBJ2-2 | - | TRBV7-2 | CASSSWSTGELFF | TGTGCCAGCAGCTCGTGGAGCACCGGGGAGCTGTTTTTT
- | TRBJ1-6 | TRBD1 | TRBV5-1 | CASRREQGVFSPLHF | TGCGCCAGCCGTCGGGAACAGGGGGTCTTTTCACCCCTCCACTTT
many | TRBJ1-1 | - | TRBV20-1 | CSADSGPGNTEAFF | TGCAGTGCAGATTCGGGGCCCGGGAACACTGAAGCTTTCTTT
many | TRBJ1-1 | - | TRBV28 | CASSLYQRLNTEAFF | TGTGCCAGCAGTTTATATCAGCGATTGAACACTGAAGCTTTCTTT
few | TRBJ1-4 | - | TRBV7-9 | CASSQTTGAHNEKLFF | TGTGCCAGCAGCCAAACCACGGGAGCTCATAATGAAAAACTGTTTTTT
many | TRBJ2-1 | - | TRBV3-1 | CASSLGLINEQFF | TGTGCCAGCAGCCTGGGGTTGATCAATGAGCAGTTCTTC
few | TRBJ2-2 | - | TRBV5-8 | CASPEVGAGELFF | TGTGCCAGCCCCGAGGTTGGGGCCGGGGAGCTGTTTTTT
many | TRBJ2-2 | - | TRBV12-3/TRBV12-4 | CASSLPGAGELFF | TGTGCCAGCAGCTTACCAGGGGCCGGGGAGCTGTTTTTT
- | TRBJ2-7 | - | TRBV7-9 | CASSLNTLYEQYF | TGTGCCAGCAGCTTAAACACCCTATACGAGCAGTACTTC
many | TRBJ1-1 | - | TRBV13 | CASRLLRVGTEAFF | TGTGCCAGCAGGCTCTTGCGAGTCGGCACTGAAGCTTTCTTT
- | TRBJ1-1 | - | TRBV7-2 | CASSLLKGNTEAFF | TGTGCCAGCAGCTTATTAAAGGGTAACACTGAAGCTTTCTTT
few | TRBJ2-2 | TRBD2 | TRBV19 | CASTFALAGVRTGELFF | TGTGCCAGTACTTTCGCCCTAGCGGGAGTTAGAACCGGGGAGCTGTTTTTT
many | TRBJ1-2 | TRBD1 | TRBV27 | CASSLNRGEYGYTF | TGTGCCAGCAGTTTAAACAGGGGGGAGTATGGCTACACCTTC
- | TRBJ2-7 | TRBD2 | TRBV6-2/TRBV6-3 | CASRSFTGTSCFHEQYF | TGTGCCAGCAGGAGTTTTACCGGGACTAGTTGTTTCCACGAGCAGTACTTC
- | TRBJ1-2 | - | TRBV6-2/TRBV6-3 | CASSPALRGGYTF | TGTGCCAGCAGTCCAGCCCTCAGGGGAGGCTACACCTTC
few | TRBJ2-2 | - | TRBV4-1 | CASSQGGWAGELFF | TGCGCCAGCAGCCAAGGGGGCTGGGCCGGGGAGCTGTTTTTT
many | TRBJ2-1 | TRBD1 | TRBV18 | CASSRQGSNEQFF | TGTGCCAGCTCACGACAGGGAAGCAATGAGCAGTTCTTC
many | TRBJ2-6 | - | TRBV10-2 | CASSDPLLRANVLTF | TGCGCCAGCAGTGACCCCTTGCTCAGGGCCAACGTCCTGACTTTC
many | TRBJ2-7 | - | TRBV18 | CASSPELAAYEQYF | TGTGCCAGCTCACCCGAACTAGCAGCCTACGAGCAGTACTTC